The source of this T cell receptor (beta chain) is a study of T cells after yellow fever vaccination. Notes on the study in general: Subsequent to the booster, the majority of primary-vaccination clones reappeared (around 95% CD4, 88% CD8). FACS-sorted repertoires might harbor abundant contaminating clonotypes from the bulk population.

Template switching with 5'RACE generated the TCR cDNA and added a universal primer site and UMIs. TCRdb recomputed calls from the 5' RACE reads with MiXCR, one row per CDR3 protein. The sample holds around 320,000 distinct CDR3 sequences, about 10% seen once. This clonotype appeared a few times. Its specificity is not known. This CDR3 has 12 amino acids. Trimming removed 5 bases from V and 4 bases from J, with 6 bases in between. Germline-derived CDR1 and CDR2 are MNHEY and SVGAGI. This clonotype was sampled from a man younger than 35 who received the YFV17D yellow fever vaccine. The V call is TRBV6-5, the J call TRBJ2-1; no reliable D call. This specimen consisted of CD4+ T cells sorted from PBMCs, obtained 45 days after the yellow fever booster vaccination. The CDR3 DNA reads as TGTGCCAGCAGTAACTATTACAATGAGCAGTTCTTC. Its translation: CASSNYYNEQFF.